This TCR beta chain was documented in a study of cytomegalovirus exposure and HLA in healthy donors (dated by TCRdb to about 2017). Regarding the complete study: An earlier analysis of roughly 610 of the donors reported approximately 280 Gb of sequence data and roughly 120 million unique TCR beta sequences obtained from some 170 million T cells. An early release covering 550 to 700 HLA-typed donors comprised 250 to 350 gigabases of sequencing data and 85 million to 100 million unique TCR sequences. The genetic ancestry cluster associated with self-reported Caucasian donors included 81% of the approximately 400 genotyped donors. The study aimed to test whether cataloging public T cell receptors could reveal signatures of past pathogen exposure. The study used immunosequencing to profile the T cell repertoires of approximately 640 subjects and linked those repertoires to cytomegalovirus serostatus. Along with the approximately 620-subject first cohort, a separate validation cohort of more than 90 different subjects was used. High-throughput TCR immunosequencing, statistical association of individual TCRs with disease status, and machine learning were combined to predict cytomegalovirus infection status. A later analysis re-analyzed previously published TCR beta repertoires from 666 donors and added high-resolution HLA genotyping to study TCR occurrence patterns. In the later analysis, no new phenotypic data were used to find candidate immune exposures; instead, reliance was placed on TCR beta sequences and their occurrence across donors. In an earlier analysis of 500 to 650 of the donors, high-throughput TCR beta sequencing was used to judge whether each TCR beta V gene segment behaved as functional or pseudogenic. Donor age, sex, ethnicity and CMV serostatus were compiled alongside the repertoire data. A later genetic analysis used genome-wide SNP genotypes for 398 of the 666 donors, treating that subset as a discovery cohort. All discovery cohort repertoires had been generated on a single sequencing platform. Both class I and class II loci were covered by HLA typing, at four-digit resolution. Typing coverage differed by locus: A, B, C, DRB1 and DQB1 were typed in about 629-640 donors, DQA1 in about 500, DPA1 in nearly 610, and DPB1 in just under 490. Because of strong linkage in the cohort, 4 to 6 DR-DQ haplotypes were treated as single units for association and clustering. Among about 400 genotyped donors of the cohort, an average of roughly 230,000 unique TCR beta nucleotide sequences was sequenced per donor, of which 15% to 20% were non-productive. The paper as a whole reports these results and caveats: In a later analysis, about 16,000 TCR beta sequences were associated with specific HLA alleles at a false discovery rate of 0.05. Because counts were too low, about 18 rarely observed V segments, including chromosome 9 orphons, were left out of the earlier analysis of over 550 of the donors. An association between a missense DCLRE1C variant and V-gene and J-gene trimming of TCR beta chains was found in a later genetic analysis and replicated in an independent cohort. Linkage disequilibrium might explain the correlated functional status among segregating V segments, but an unknown experimental factor could not be ruled out. Only TCR beta chains were sequenced in this cohort, and the absence of alpha or paired-chain data limited detectable features. The presence/absence analyses assumed that sequencing depth was roughly uniform across donors, and that assumption may not be true. Immune exposure information for the cohort was limited to CMV serostatus. The study listed approximately 150 TCR beta chains as associated with cytomegalovirus. Several of the top co-occurrence clusters appeared to be linked to parvovirus B19, influenza, CMV and Epstein-Barr virus, according to a later analysis. Some IMGT-functional V segments, including TRBV6-2 and TRBV6-3, could not be distinguished by the 87-base-pair reads and were therefore excluded. In a later genetic analysis, fewer N-insertions in productive TCRs were reported among donors in an Asian-associated ancestry cluster than the roughly 700-donor mean. A further reported finding was that TCR beta sequences accurately predicted the HLA-A and HLA-B alleles for most subjects in the first cohort. A group of highly shared sequence variants was considered likely to be a technical artifact of the sequencing pipeline. In a later analysis, TCR association rates were found to vary across HLA loci, with the most associated TCRs seen for DRB1 alleles and the fewest for HLA-C alleles. In a later analysis, HLA-associated TCR beta chains showed more clonal expansion and lower generation probabilities than non-associated chains that were equally common. Broadly in line with IMGT annotations, most TCR beta V segments showed up in productive rearrangements about 87% or about 30% of the time in an earlier analysis of about 500 of the donors. When HLA alleles, especially DR and DQ, strongly co-occurred, TCR associations were difficult to assign to individual alleles. Most TCR sequences were observed very rarely across donors, whereas some public TCRs were present in many individuals. In a later analysis, most CMV-associated TCR beta chains were found to appear HLA-restricted, with HLA associations seemingly driven largely by CMV exposure. A few of the identified cytomegalovirus-associated TCR beta chains were confirmed in vitro to be specific for cytomegalovirus antigens. According to the authors, the approach could potentially be generalized to other disease states and immunological phenotypes. HLA typing was unavailable for some donors at each locus, so association tests used only the typed subset. In both the original and validation cohorts, the classifier was reported to diagnose cytomegalovirus status with high specificity and sensitivity.

The library was made by the immunoSEQ multiplex PCR assay. For the multiplex PCR, a mixture combining 60 forward primers for TCR Vbeta segments and 13 reverse primers for TCR Jbeta segments was used. A multiplex PCR assay on genomic DNA amplified the CDR3 region of rearranged TCR beta genes. Amplified TCR beta libraries were sequenced as 87-base-pair reads on the Illumina HiSeq System. Per the authors' processing: In a later analysis, some 80 million unique TCR beta chains were counted across the 650 to 700 repertoires, and roughly 11 million of these chains were shared by at least two donors. Raw reads were error-corrected and collapsed into unique sequences with a nearest-neighbor algorithm that merged closely related sequences to remove PCR and sequencing errors. V, D and J gene segments were assigned by aligning CDR3 sequences to IMGT reference sequences. For a sequence to be retained, at least a six-nucleotide match to both a V gene segment and a J gene segment was required. A rearrangement counted as productive if the CDR3 had no stop codons and remained in frame with V and J, and every other rearrangement counted as non-productive. CDR3 was defined according to IMGT convention as the region running from the second conserved V-encoded cysteine to the conserved J-encoded phenylalanine. In an earlier analysis of more than 550 of the donors, sequences lacking an unambiguous match to a single V gene segment were excluded. An earlier analysis of about 600 of the donors called V segments functional above 56.7% productive rearrangements and segregating when the between-donor standard deviation exceeded 5%. To diagnose cytomegalovirus status from the catalog of TCR beta chain sequences, a statistical classification framework was built. V and J gene assignment, in a later analysis, came from comparing TCR nucleotide sequences with IMGT/GENE-DB human TR gene sequences. Using the TCRdist pipeline, a later analysis assigned CDR3 sequences along with most-parsimonious VDJ recombination scenarios. In a later analysis, each TCR beta chain was defined by its CDR3 amino acid sequence together with its V-gene family, and reads lacking a unique V-gene family were excluded. A later analysis removed 550 to 700 highly shared, low-generation-probability nucleotide sequences to deal with suspected cross-contamination and a sequencing artifact. In a later analysis, a clonal expansion index was calculated for each public chain from normalized within-repertoire ranks of inferred template counts. In a later analysis, generation probabilities were computed with a VDJ recombination model fitted to out-of-frame rearrangements, and the resulting probabilities were checked against IGoR. A later analysis scored TCR-TCR, TCR-HLA and TCR-CMV co-occurrence with hypergeometric tests, applying a repertoire-size bias correction to TCR pairs. To estimate false discovery rates, a later analysis permuted the HLA or CMV assignments 20 times. In a later analysis, co-occurring TCRs were grouped using DBSCAN, and TCRdist sequence similarity was added for clustering within HLA-allele-positive subsets. Co-occurrence clustering excluded repertoires with fewer than 30,000 or more than 120,000 public chains, plus five with anomalous nucleotide sharing. TCRdb's version of the immuneACCESS table is confined to in-frame rearrangements and falls short of the full clone set. An unresolved V gene accounts for under half of the shortfall where checked; the remainder is of unknown origin. Clone size and V and J calls were adopted from that table, with D and trimming inferred from the DNA. The sample table records 180,000 or so clones; roughly 87% of these occur just once. The ten largest make up more than 1.5% of the sample.

In total, 666 healthy bone marrow donors made up the cohort. Cohort members were all nominally healthy when sampled, although unrecorded immune exposures were likely present. The donor tested CMV seronegative and was one of the 352 seronegative cohort members. A peripheral blood sample was collected from each donor, and TCR beta sequencing was performed on peripheral blood mononuclear cells. Genomic DNA was extracted from the blood cell samples with the Qiagen DNeasy Blood Extraction Kit. On this clone itself: The antigen this receptor binds is unknown. The input lacks base qualities; no much larger clone sits a single base away.

CDR1 is given as SGHTA and CDR2 as FQGNSA, both from the germline V gene. The CDR3 has 15 amino acids, counting the end cysteine and phenylalanine. Only the CDR3 DNA stays, 45 bases, in frame from base 1. V is pruned by 5 bases and J by 8 bases, leaving 6 bases of the junction without a gene match. The rearrangement combines TRBV7-2 with TRBJ2-1; a stretch of 13 junction bases matches TRBD2. The sample taken for sequencing was PBMCs. This clonotype originated in a man aged 35 to 55 in good health and CMV-seronegative. CDR3 sequence: CASSIPGLAGHEQFF. At the DNA level, the sequence is TGTGCCAGCAGCATACCGGGACTAGCGGGACATGAGCAGTTCTTC.